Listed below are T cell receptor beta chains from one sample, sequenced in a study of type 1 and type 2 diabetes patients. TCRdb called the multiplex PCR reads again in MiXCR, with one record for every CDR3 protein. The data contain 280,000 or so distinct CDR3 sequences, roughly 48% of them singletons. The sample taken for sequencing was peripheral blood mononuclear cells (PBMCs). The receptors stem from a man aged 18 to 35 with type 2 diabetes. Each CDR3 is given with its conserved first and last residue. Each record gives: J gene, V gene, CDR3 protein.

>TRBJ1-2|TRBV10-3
CAISEIRNGYTF
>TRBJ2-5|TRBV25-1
CASSNREGETQYF
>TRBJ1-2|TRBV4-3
CASSQDYQGNYGYTF
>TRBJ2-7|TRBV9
CASSVGLAGEYEQYF
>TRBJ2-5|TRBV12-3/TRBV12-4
CASTALQGGETQYF
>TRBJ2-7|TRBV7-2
CASSLTWGEQYF
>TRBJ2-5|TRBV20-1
CSAPDRDETQYF
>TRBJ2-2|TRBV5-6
CASAGQGNTGELFF
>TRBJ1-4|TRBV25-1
CASSDPLGGRHNEKLFF
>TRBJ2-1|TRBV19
CASSTDTVRSYNEQFF
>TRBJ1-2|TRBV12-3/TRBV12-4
CASSITTGKTGYTF
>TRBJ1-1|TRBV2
CASSERAFF
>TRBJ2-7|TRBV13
CASSSGGVYHEQYF
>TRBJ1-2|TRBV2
CASSEGGDTFVYGYTF
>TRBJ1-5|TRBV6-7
CASSYSTTNRQRNQPQHF
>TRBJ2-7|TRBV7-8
CASTPRFGTGTYEQYF
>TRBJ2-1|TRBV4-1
CASSQVSSEQFF
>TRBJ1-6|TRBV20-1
CSARRKQGAETSPLHF
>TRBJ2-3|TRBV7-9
CASSLPYF
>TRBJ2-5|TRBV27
CASRVRRGQTQYF
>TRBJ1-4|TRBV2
CASSDESRTNEKLFF
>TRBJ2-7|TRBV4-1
CASSHWFVRDREGEQYF
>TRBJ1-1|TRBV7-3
CASSLVTGMNTEAFF
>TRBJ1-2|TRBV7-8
CASIEGTPSDYGYTF
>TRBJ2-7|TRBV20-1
CSARQGIYEQYF
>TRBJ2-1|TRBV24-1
CATSEVIYNEQFF
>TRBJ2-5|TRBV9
CASSVSQGGETQYF
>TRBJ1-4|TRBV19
CASRGLEKLFF
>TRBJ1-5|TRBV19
CVSSIDRTENQPQHF
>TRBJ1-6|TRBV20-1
CSASGSSGSPLHF
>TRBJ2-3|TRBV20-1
CSARRLAGGVDTQYF
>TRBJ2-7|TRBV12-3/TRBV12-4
CASSTPDRHEQYF
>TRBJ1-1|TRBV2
CASTLDGNTEAFF
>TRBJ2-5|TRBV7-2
CASSGTGGIETQYF
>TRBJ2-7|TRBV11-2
CASSPQTTSAYEQYF
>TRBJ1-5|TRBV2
CASTDGLFQPQHF
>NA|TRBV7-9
CASSAAKGISYNEQFF
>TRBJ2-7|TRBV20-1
CSASNLAAYEQYF
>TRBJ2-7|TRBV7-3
CASSETSGRMREQYF
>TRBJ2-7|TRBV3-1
CASSHGRAYEQYF
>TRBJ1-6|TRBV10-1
CASRDYQKATSSYNSPLHF
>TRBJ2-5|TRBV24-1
CATSDRSAAETQYF